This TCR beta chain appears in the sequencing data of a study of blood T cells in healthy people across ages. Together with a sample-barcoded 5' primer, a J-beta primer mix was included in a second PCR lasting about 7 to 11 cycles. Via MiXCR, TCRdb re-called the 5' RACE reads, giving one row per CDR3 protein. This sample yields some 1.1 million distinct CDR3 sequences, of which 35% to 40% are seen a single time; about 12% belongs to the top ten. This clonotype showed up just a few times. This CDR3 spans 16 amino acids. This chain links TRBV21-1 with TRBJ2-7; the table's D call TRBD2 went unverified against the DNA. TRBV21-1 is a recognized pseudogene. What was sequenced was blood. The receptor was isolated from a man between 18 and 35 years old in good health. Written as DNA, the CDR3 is TGTGCCAGCAGCTCCCAAGGGCAGGGCCCTTTTTACGAGCAGTACTTC. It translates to CASSSQGQGPFYEQYF.